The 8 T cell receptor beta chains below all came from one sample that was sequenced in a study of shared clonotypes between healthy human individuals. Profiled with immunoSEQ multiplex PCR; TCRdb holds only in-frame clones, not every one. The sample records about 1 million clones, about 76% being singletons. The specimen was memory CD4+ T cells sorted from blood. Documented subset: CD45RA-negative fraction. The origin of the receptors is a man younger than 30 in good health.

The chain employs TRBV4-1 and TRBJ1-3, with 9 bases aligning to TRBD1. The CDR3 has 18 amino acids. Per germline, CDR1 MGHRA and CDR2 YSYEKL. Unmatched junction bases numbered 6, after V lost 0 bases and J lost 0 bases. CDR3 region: CASSQERTGAISGNTIYF. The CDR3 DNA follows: TGCGCCAGCAGCCAAGAACGGACAGGGGCGATCTCTGGAAACACCATATATTTT.

The CDR3 nucleotides read TGTGCCAGCAGCTTAGACCCCCTAGCGGGGGGCATAAATGAGCAGTTCTTC. Translated: CASSLDPLAGGINEQFF. The chain joins TRBV11-2 to TRBJ2-1, with TRBD2 matching 11 bases. In germline, CDR1 is SGHAT, CDR2 FQNNGV. The CDR3 runs to 17 residues. Trimming cost V 0 bases and J 7 bases; bases outside gene matches: 8.

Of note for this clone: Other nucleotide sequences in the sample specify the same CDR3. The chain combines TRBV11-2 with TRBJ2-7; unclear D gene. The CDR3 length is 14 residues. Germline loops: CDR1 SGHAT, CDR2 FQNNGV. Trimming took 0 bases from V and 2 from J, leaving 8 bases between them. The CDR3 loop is CASSLDLVTYEQYF. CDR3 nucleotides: TGTGCCAGCAGCTTAGATTTGGTGACCTACGAGCAGTACTTC.

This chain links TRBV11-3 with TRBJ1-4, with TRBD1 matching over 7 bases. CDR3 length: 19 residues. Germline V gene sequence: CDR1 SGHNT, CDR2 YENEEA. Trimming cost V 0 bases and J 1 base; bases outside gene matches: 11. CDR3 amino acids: CASSLEGPNRGRTNEKLFF. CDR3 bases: TGTGCCAGCAGCTTAGAGGGCCCTAACAGGGGTCGAACTAATGAAAAACTGTTTTTT.

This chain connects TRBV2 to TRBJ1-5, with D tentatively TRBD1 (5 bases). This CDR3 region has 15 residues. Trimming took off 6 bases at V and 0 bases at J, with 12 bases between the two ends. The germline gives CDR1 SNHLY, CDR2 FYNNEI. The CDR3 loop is CASRPDRPSNQPQHF. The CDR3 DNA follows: TGTGCCAGCAGGCCAGACAGACCTAGCAATCAGCCCCAGCATTTT.

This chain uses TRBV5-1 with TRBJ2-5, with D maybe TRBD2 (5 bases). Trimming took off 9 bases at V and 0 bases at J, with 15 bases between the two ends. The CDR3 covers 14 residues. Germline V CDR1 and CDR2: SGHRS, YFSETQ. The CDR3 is CATALDGNQETQYF. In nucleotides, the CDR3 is TGCGCCACCGCCTTAGACGGGAACCAAGAGACCCAGTACTTC.

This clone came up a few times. The CDR3 nucleotides are TGTGCCAGCAGCCCGGGGGCCTATAATGAAAAACTGTTTTTT. It codes for CASSPGAYNEKLFF. The rearrangement joins TRBV9 to TRBJ1-4, with D possibly matching TRBD1 (6 bases). V was shortened by 4 bases and J by 4 bases, with 11 bases between the two germline ends. Germline CDR1 is SGDLS and CDR2 is YYNGEE. The CDR3 is 14 residues long.

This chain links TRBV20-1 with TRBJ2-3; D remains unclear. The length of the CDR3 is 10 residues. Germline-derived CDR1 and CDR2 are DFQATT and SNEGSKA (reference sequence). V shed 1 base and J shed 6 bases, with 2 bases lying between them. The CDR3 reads CSARVDTQYF. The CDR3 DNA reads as TGCAGTGCTAGAGTCGATACGCAGTATTTT.